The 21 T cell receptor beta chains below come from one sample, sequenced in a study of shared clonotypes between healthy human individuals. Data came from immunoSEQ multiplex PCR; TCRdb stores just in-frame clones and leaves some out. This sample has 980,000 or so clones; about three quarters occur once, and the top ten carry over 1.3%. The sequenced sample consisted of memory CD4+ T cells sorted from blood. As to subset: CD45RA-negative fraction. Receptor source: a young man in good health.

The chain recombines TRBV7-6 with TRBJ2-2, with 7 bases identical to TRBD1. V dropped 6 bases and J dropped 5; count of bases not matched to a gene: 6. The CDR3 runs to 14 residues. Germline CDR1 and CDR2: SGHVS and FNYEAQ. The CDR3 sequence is CASSRQGETGELFF. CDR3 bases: TGTGCCAGCAGTAGACAGGGAGAGACCGGGGAGCTGTTTTTT.

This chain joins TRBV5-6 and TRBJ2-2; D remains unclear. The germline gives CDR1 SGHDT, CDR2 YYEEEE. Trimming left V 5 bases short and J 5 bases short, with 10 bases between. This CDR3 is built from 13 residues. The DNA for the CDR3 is TGTGCCAGCAGTTATGGGATGACCGGGGAGCTGTTTTTT. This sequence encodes CASSYGMTGELFF.

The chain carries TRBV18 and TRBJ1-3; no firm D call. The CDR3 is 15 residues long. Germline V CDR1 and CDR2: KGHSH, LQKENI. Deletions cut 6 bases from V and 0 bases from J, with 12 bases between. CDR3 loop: CASSDRGDSGNTIYF. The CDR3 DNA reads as TGTGCCAGCTCGGACCGCGGGGACTCTGGAAACACCATATATTTT.

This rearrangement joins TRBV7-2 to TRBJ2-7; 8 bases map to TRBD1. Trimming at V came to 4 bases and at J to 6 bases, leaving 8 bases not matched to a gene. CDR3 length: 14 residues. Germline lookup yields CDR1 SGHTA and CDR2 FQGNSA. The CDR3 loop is CASSYGQGPGEQYF. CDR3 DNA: TGTGCCAGCAGCTACGGACAGGGCCCCGGCGAGCAGTACTTC.

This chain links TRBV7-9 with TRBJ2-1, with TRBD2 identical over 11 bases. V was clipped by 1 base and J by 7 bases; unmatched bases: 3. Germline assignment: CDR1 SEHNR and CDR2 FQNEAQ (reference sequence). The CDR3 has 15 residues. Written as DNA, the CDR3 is TGTGCCAGCAGCTTAGGACTAGCGGGACCTAATGAGCAGTTCTTC. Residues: CASSLGLAGPNEQFF. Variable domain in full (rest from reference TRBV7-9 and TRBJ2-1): DTGVSQNPRHKITKRGQNVTFRCDPISEHNRLYWYRQTLGQGPEFLTYFQNEAQLEKSRLLSDRFSAERPKGSFSTLEIQRTEQGDSAMYLCASSLGLAGPNEQFFGPGTRLTVL.

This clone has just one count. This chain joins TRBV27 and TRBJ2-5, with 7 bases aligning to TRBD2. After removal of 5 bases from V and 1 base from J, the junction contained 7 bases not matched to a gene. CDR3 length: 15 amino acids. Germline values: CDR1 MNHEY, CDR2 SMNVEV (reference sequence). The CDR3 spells CASSAGLVGQETQYF. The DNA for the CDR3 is TGTGCCAGCAGTGCCGGACTAGTGGGCCAAGAGACCCAGTACTTC.

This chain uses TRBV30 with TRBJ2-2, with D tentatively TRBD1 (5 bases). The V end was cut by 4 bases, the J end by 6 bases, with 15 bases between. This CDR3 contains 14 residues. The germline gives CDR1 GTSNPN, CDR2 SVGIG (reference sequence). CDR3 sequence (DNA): TGTGCCTGGATCGGTGCAGGGTCCGCCGGGGAGCTGTTTTTT. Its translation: CAWIGAGSAGELFF.

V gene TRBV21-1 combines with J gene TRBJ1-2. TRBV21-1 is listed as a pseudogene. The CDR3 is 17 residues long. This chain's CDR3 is CASSKGARNNENYGYTF. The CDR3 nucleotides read TGTGCCAGCAGCAAAGGAGCTAGGAATAACGAAAACTATGGCTACACCTTC.

The CDR3 here is CASSIEGWAKNIQYF. The CDR3 bases are TGTGCCAGTAGTATTGAGGGTTGGGCCAAAAACATTCAGTACTTC. J is TRBJ2-4 and V is TRBV19; D is perhaps TRBD2 (5 bases). The V gene's germline CDR1 is LNHDA and CDR2 SQIVND (reference sequence). The V gene lost 3 bases and the J gene lost 1 base, with 10 bases spanning the gap. This CDR3 contains 15 residues.

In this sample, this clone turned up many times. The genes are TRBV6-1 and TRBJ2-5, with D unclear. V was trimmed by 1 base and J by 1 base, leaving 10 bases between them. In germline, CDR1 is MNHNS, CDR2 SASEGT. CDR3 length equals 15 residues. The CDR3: CASSEGLVGQETQYF. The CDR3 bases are TGTGCCAGCAGTGAAGGCCTGGTCGGCCAAGAGACCCAGTACTTC.

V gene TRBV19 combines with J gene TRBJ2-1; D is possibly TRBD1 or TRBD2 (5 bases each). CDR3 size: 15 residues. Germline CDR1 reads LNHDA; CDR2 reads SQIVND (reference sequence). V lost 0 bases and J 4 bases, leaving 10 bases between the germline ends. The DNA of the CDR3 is TGTGCCAGTAGTATAGAGGGACGCGCTTACAATGAGCAGTTCTTC. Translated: CASSIEGRAYNEQFF.

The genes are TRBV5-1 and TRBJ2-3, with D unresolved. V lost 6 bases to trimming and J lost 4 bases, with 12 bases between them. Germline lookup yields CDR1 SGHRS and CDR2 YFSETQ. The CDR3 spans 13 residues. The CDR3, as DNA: TGCGCCAGCAAGGAAGTGTCGGCAGATACGCAGTATTTT. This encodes CASKEVSADTQYF.

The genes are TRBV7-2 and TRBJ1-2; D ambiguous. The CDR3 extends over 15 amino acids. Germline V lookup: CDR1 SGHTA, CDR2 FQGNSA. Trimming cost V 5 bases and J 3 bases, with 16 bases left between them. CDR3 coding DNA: TGTGCCAGCAGCCCTCGGGAGGGCGCCCACTATGGCTACACCTTC. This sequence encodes CASSPREGAHYGYTF.

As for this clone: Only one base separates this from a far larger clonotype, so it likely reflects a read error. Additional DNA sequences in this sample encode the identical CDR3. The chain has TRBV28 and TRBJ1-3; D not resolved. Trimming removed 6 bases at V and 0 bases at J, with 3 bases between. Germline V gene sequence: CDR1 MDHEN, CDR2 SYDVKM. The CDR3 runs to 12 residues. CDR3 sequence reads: CASRSSGNTIYF. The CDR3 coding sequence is TGTGCCAGCAGAAGCTCTGGAAACACCATATATTTT.

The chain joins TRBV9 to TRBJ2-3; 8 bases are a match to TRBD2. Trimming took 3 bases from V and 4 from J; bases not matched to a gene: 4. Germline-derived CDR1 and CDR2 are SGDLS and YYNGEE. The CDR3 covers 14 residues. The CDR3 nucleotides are TGTGCCAGCAGCGCGGGACTAGTCTCAGATACGCAGTATTTT. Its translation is CASSAGLVSDTQYF. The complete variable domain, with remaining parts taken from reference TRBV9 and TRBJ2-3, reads DSGVTQTPKHLITATGQRVTLRCSPRSGDLSVYWYQQSLDQGLQFLIQYYNGEERAKGNILERFSAQQFPDLHSELNLSSLELGDSALYFCASSAGLVSDTQYFGPGTRLTVL.

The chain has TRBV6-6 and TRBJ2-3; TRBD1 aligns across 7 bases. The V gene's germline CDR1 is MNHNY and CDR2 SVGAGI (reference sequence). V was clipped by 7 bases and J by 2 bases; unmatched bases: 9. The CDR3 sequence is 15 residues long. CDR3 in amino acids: CASTRDSLHTDTQYF. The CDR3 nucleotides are TGTGCCAGCACCCGGGACAGCCTCCACACAGATACGCAGTATTTT.

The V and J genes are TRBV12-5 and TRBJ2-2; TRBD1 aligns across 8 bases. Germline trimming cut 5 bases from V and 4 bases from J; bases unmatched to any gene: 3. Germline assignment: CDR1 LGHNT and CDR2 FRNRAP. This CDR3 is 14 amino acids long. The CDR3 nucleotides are TGTGCTAGTGGTATACAGGGGGGCACCGGGGAGCTGTTTTTT. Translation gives CASGIQGGTGELFF.

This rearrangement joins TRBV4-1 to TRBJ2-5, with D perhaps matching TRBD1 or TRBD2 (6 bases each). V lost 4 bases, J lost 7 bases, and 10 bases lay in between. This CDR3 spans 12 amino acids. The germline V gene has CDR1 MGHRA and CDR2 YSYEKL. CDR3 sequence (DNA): TGCGCCAGCAGCCGCGAGGGGGGGACCCAGTACTTC. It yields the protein CASSREGGTQYF.

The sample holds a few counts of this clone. CDR3 DNA: TGTGCCAGCTCACTTTCCGGGACAGGGGGCAGGCACATTCAGTACTTC. Its translation is CASSLSGTGGRHIQYF. The J gene is TRBJ2-4, the V gene TRBV18; 12 nucleotides match TRBD1. CDR1 is KGHSH and CDR2 is LQKENI in the germline V gene. The CDR3 consists of 16 residues. J lost 8 bases, V lost 4 bases, and 9 bases had no gene match.

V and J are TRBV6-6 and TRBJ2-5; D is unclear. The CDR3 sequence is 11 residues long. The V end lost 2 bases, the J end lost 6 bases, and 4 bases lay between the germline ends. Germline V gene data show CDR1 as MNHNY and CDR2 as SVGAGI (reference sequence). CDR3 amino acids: CASSYEKTQYF. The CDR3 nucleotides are TGTGCCAGCAGTTACGAAAAGACCCAGTACTTC.

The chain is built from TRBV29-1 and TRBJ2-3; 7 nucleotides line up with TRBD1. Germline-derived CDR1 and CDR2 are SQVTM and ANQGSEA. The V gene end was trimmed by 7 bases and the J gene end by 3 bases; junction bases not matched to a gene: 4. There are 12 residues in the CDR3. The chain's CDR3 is CSARTGTDTQYF. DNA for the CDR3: TGCAGCGCCCGGACAGGTACAGATACGCAGTATTTT.